Below are 20 T cell receptor beta chains sequenced from a single sample in a study of blood T cell repertoires in COVID-19. Generated by immunoSEQ multiplex PCR, the TCRdb table keeps only in-frame clones and is missing some. The sample has 190,000 or so clones; less than 85% are singletons. Sequenced: PBMCs or T cells enriched from blood (not recorded which). The receptors were gathered from a middle-aged man who had recovered from COVID-19.

The V gene is TRBV5-1, the J gene TRBJ2-1; 12 bases match TRBD2. CDR1 is SGHRS and CDR2 is YFSETQ in the germline V gene. V was pared by 5 bases and J by 4 bases, with 4 bases of the junction left unmatched. This CDR3 spans 15 amino acids. CDR3 sequence reads: CASRRTSGRYNEQFF. CDR3 coding DNA: TGCGCCAGCAGGCGAACTAGCGGGAGGTACAATGAGCAGTTCTTC.

V usage is TRBV3-1 (or the pseudogene TRBV3-2) and J usage is TRBJ2-7, with D possibly matching TRBD1 (6 bases). V lost 1 base, J lost 3 bases, and 19 bases lay in between. The CDR3 runs to 17 residues. Germline V CDR1 and CDR2: LGHDT, YNNKEL (reference sequence). In DNA, the CDR3 is TGTGCCAGCAGCCAAGCCTCGTCCGGGACAAGGGGCTACGAGCAGTACTTC. Translated, it gives CASSQASSGTRGYEQYF.

The genes are TRBV28 and TRBJ2-7; D might be TRBD1 (6 bases). The CDR3 consists of 14 residues. Germline V gives CDR1 MDHEN, CDR2 SYDVKM. Deletions cut 1 base from V and 1 base from J, with 8 bases between. CDR3 in amino acids: CASSLSDRSYEQYF. The CDR3 coding sequence is TGTGCCAGCAGTTTATCGGACAGATCCTACGAGCAGTACTTC.

The chain is built from TRBV12-5 and TRBJ1-1; 8 bases match TRBD1. With 0 bases clipped from V and 5 bases from J, the junction kept 17 bases outside the gene matches. The CDR3 covers 19 residues. Germline assignment: CDR1 LGHNT and CDR2 FRNRAP. Here the CDR3 reads CASGLVLISGTTGVTEAFF. As DNA, the CDR3 is TGTGCTAGTGGTTTGGTACTTATTTCGGGGACGACAGGGGTGACTGAAGCTTTCTTT.

This clone has just a few counts. This chain links TRBV13 with TRBJ1-6; D might be TRBD1 (6 bases). The CDR3 is 15 amino acids. Trimming removed 1 base at V and 7 bases at J, with 11 bases between. Germline loops: CDR1 PRHDT, CDR2 FYEKMQ (reference sequence). CDR3 protein: CASSLVQGPNSPLHF. CDR3 DNA: TGTGCCAGCAGCTTAGTTCAGGGGCCCAATTCACCCCTCCACTTT.

The rearrangement links TRBV4-1 to TRBJ2-1; no reliable D call. Germline loops: CDR1 MGHRA, CDR2 YSYEKL. Trimming left V 6 bases short and J 6 bases short, with 15 bases between. This CDR3 region has 14 residues. The CDR3 sequence: CASSSTLGSNEQFF. The CDR3 region has the DNA TGCGCCAGCAGTTCAACTCTCGGGTCCAATGAGCAGTTCTTC.

The chain links TRBV19 to TRBJ1-2; D is undetermined. Trimming cost V 0 bases and J 3 bases, with 14 bases left between them. CDR1 and CDR2 from the germline V gene are LNHDA and SQIVND (reference sequence). The CDR3 covers 16 residues. The CDR3 is CASSIDPARAYYGYTF. DNA for the CDR3: TGTGCCAGTAGTATAGACCCTGCGAGGGCTTACTATGGCTACACCTTC.

This clone was seen once. The rearrangement uses TRBV27 and TRBJ1-2; D may be TRBD1 (5 bases). Trimming removed 5 bases from V and 6 bases from J, with 13 bases in between. The CDR3 is made up of 13 amino acids. Germline V CDR1 and CDR2: MNHEY, SMNVEV (reference sequence). CDR3 sequence: CASSPTGGDGYTF. The CDR3 DNA is TGTGCCAGCAGTCCTACGGGGGGGGATGGCTACACCTTC.

V usage is TRBV5-6 and J usage is TRBJ1-2; 7 nucleotides match TRBD1. Per the germline V gene, CDR1 is SGHDT and CDR2 is YYEEEE. With 0 bases clipped from V and 4 bases from J, the junction kept 6 bases outside the gene matches. The CDR3 sequence is 15 residues long. CDR3 DNA: TGTGCCAGCAGCTTGGTAGGGGGCACTATCTATGGCTACACCTTC. The encoded protein is CASSLVGGTIYGYTF.

The chain combines TRBV28 with TRBJ2-2; TRBD1 aligns across 10 bases. The V gene's germline CDR1 is MDHEN and CDR2 SYDVKM. The CDR3 covers 16 residues. J was trimmed by 4 bases and V by 5 bases; bases with no gene match: 7. The chain's CDR3 is CASSSVGQGVTGELFF. For the CDR3, the DNA is TGTGCCAGCAGTAGTGTTGGACAGGGGGTCACCGGGGAGCTGTTTTTT.

This clone was picked up a small number of times. The chain is built from TRBV7-8 and TRBJ2-3; 9 nucleotides line up with TRBD2. J lost 4 bases, V lost 4 bases, and 6 bases had no gene match. The CDR3 totals 15 residues. Germline CDR1 SGHVS, CDR2 FQNEAQ. The CDR3 nucleotides are TGTGCCAGCAGCTCGTTTAGCGGGAGCCCAGATACGCAGTATTTT. Amino acids: CASSSFSGSPDTQYF.

The CDR3 coding sequence is TGTGCCAGCAGCTTTAGTGGGAGGGACAATGAGCAGTTCTTC. This gives the protein CASSFSGRDNEQFF. This chain joins TRBV7-9 and TRBJ2-1; TRBD2 matches 7 bases. This CDR3 comprises 14 residues. The J segment lost 5 bases and the V segment lost 3 bases, leaving 4 bases of the junction unmatched. Per germline, CDR1 SEHNR and CDR2 FQNEAQ (reference sequence).

This clone was detected many times. The CDR3 here is CADTTGTGELFF. The CDR3 region has the DNA TGCGCCGACACGACAGGGACCGGGGAGCTGTTTTTT. This chain uses TRBV5-1 with TRBJ2-2; TRBD1 aligns across 7 bases. There are 12 residues in the CDR3. V dropped 10 bases and J dropped 5; count of bases not matched to a gene: 5. Germline V gene lookup returns CDR1 SGHRS and CDR2 YFSETQ. The full variable domain, rest sourced from reference TRBV5-1 and TRBJ2-2, is KAGVTQTPRYLIKTRGQQVTLSCSPISGHRSVSWYQQTPGQGLQFLFEYFSETQRNKGNFPGRFSGRQFSNSRSEMNVSTLELGDSALYLCADTTGTGELFFGEGSRLTVL.

J is TRBJ2-1 and V is TRBV13; D is unclear. There are 14 residues in the CDR3. Germline loops: CDR1 PRHDT, CDR2 FYEKMQ (reference sequence). V was shortened by 0 bases and J by 5 bases, with 8 bases between the two germline ends. CDR3 region: CASSLGRRDNEQFF. Written as DNA, the CDR3 is TGTGCCAGCAGCTTAGGGAGAAGAGACAATGAGCAGTTCTTC.

The chain employs TRBV9 and TRBJ2-7; TRBD1 matches 11 bases. Germline V lookup: CDR1 SGDLS, CDR2 YYNGEE. Losses at the gene ends were 0 bases for V and 6 bases for J; bases not matched to a gene: 5. The CDR3 spans 15 residues. In DNA form, the CDR3 reads TGTGCCAGCAGCGTAGCCGGGACAGGGGGTGGCGAGCAGTACTTC. Its protein product is CASSVAGTGGGEQYF.

The rearrangement links TRBV5-1 to TRBJ2-7; the D gene is possibly TRBD1 (6 bases). V was cut by 1 base and J by 3 bases, with 14 bases left in between. Germline CDR1 and CDR2: SGHRS and YFSETQ. The CDR3 runs 15 residues. This chain's CDR3 is CASSLKEQGRYEQYF. The CDR3, as DNA: TGCGCCAGCAGCTTGAAGGAACAGGGCCGCTACGAGCAGTACTTC. Using reference TRBV5-1 and TRBJ2-7 for the parts outside the CDR3, the full variable domain is KAGVTQTPRYLIKTRGQQVTLSCSPISGHRSVSWYQQTPGQGLQFLFEYFSETQRNKGNFPGRFSGRQFSNSRSEMNVSTLELGDSALYLCASSLKEQGRYEQYFGPGTRLTVT.

The rearrangement joins TRBV2 to TRBJ2-1, with TRBD2 matching 9 bases. CDR1 is SNHLY, CDR2 FYNNEI, per germline. Trimming removed 6 bases from V and 6 bases from J; junction bases left unmatched: 3. The CDR3 has 13 residues. This CDR3 reads CASSLGLANEQFF. The CDR3 nucleotides are TGTGCCAGCAGCCTGGGACTAGCCAATGAGCAGTTCTTC.

The rearrangement joins TRBV2 to TRBJ2-7; 10 positions match TRBD1. V trimming: 6 bases; J trimming: 6 bases; junction bases outside the gene matches: 11. CDR1 and CDR2 from the germline V gene are SNHLY and FYNNEI. CDR3 length equals 15 residues. As DNA, the CDR3 is TGTGCCAGCAGGCCAGGGACAGGGGTAATGAGCGAGCAGTACTTC. It encodes CASRPGTGVMSEQYF.

V usage is TRBV11-2 and J usage is TRBJ2-2; 7 bases align to TRBD2. The CDR3 length is 19 residues. J gave up 2 bases and V 2 bases, and 14 bases lay outside the gene matches. CDR1 is SGHAT and CDR2 is FQNNGV in the germline V gene. The CDR3 nucleotides read TGTGCCAGCAGCTTACGGAGGGGTACAGCGGGACTTAACACCGGGGAGCTGTTTTTT. Amino acid sequence: CASSLRRGTAGLNTGELFF.

For the CDR3, the DNA is TGCGCCAGCAGCCAACTGATTACGGGGGCTGGAAACACCATATATTTT. Translated: CASSQLITGAGNTIYF. This chain connects TRBV4-3 to TRBJ1-3; D may be TRBD1 (5 bases). The CDR3 length is 16 residues. Per the germline V gene, CDR1 is LGHNA and CDR2 is YSLEER. Trimming left V 2 bases short and J 2 bases short, with 13 bases between.